The 10 T cell receptor beta chains below come from one sample, sequenced in a study of OX40 agonist ivuxolimab in advanced cancers. Library generation was performed with the immunoSEQ multiplex PCR assay. TCRdb took this table from immuneACCESS and kept in-frame rearrangements with V and J called. Such tables lack part of the clones; where checked against another copy, unresolved V genes explain under half of the gap, and the rest is unexplained. The sample table holds tens of thousands of clones, of which 89% were seen once. Approximately 13% of the sample goes to the ten largest clones. This material consisted of CD4+ or CD8+ T cells sorted from blood, taken in a trial of the OX40 agonist ivuxolimab. The receptors were sampled from an adult with an advanced solid tumor such as melanoma, head and neck, liver or kidney cancer.

The chain employs TRBV6-5 and TRBJ2-7, with D perhaps TRBD2 (5 bases). This CDR3 comprises 14 residues. V was cut by 6 bases and J by 5 bases, with 17 bases left in between. Germline-derived CDR1 and CDR2 are MNHEY and SVGAGI. The CDR3 is CASSLGRGLDEQYF. CDR3 in DNA: TGTGCCAGCAGCCTGGGAAGAGGGTTGGACGAGCAGTACTTC.

DNA for the CDR3: TGTGCCAGCAGCTTAGAAGGGTTGGCGGCCCCAGATACGCAGTATTTT. It yields the protein CASSLEGLAAPDTQYF. The chain carries TRBV11-2 and TRBJ2-3; no clear D. The CDR3 contains 16 residues. CDR1 and CDR2 from the germline V gene are SGHAT and FQNNGV. The V end lost 0 bases, the J end lost 4 bases, and 14 bases lay between the germline ends.

In this sample, this clone turned up a few times. The rearrangement uses TRBV5-4 and TRBJ1-1; TRBD1 aligns across 9 bases. Germline loops: CDR1 SGHNT, CDR2 YYREEE (reference sequence). The CDR3 is 11 residues long. V lost 5 bases and J lost 12; bases outside the gene matches: 5. CDR3 residues: CASRSGQGTFF. The CDR3 DNA is TGTGCCAGCAGGTCGGGACAGGGTACTTTCTTT.

This sequence joins TRBV27 and TRBJ2-1; TRBD2 matches at 9 bases. From germline, CDR1 is MNHEY and CDR2 SMNVEV (reference sequence). The ends lost 6 bases at V and 9 bases at J; junction bases unmatched: 12. The CDR3 extends over 15 amino acids. The CDR3 region has the DNA TGTGCCAGCAGCCCCGAGACTAGCGGCTCCCTTGAGCAGTTCTTC. It encodes CASSPETSGSLEQFF.

This clone was seen just once. This chain connects TRBV6-4 to TRBJ1-1; D call uncertain. Germline V lookup: CDR1 MRHNA, CDR2 SNTAGT. This CDR3 has 13 residues. Trimming pared 4 bases from V and 3 bases from J, leaving 9 bases between. The CDR3 sequence is CASSGRLDTEAFF. The DNA of the CDR3 is TGTGCCAGCAGTGGCCGCTTGGACACTGAAGCTTTCTTT.

V gene TRBV5-4 combines with J gene TRBJ2-3; TRBD2 matches 12 bases. V shed 0 bases, J shed 3 bases, and the junction held 8 bases outside the gene matches. This CDR3 has 18 residues. Germline-derived CDR1 and CDR2 are SGHNT and YYREEE (reference sequence). CDR3 sequence reads: CASSLGLAGGFGTDTQYF. The DNA for the CDR3 is TGTGCCAGCAGCTTGGGGCTAGCGGGGGGGTTCGGAACAGATACGCAGTATTTT.

The chain employs TRBV6-5 and TRBJ1-1, with unresolved D. The CDR3 totals 14 residues. V shed 4 bases and J shed 6 bases, with 15 bases lying between them. Germline CDR1 and CDR2: MNHEY and SVGAGI. CDR3 sequence: CASSFSPQGPEAFF. CDR3 in DNA: TGTGCCAGCAGTTTCAGCCCTCAAGGTCCTGAAGCTTTCTTT.

The rearrangement uses TRBV4-1 and TRBJ1-5; D remains ambiguous. From germline, CDR1 is MGHRA and CDR2 YSYEKL. The CDR3 is 15 residues long. The V end was cut by 1 base, the J end by 2 bases, with 9 bases between. Here the CDR3 reads CASSQGNWGNQPQHF. CDR3 nucleotide sequence: TGCGCCAGCAGCCAAGGGAATTGGGGCAATCAGCCCCAGCATTTT.

The V call is TRBV7-9, the J call TRBJ2-2; no clear D gene. Germline lookup yields CDR1 SEHNR and CDR2 FQNEAQ (reference sequence). The CDR3 consists of 14 residues. V was cut by 3 bases and J by 0 bases, with 5 bases left in between. The DNA for the CDR3 is TGTGCCAGCAGCTTGACGGCGAACACCGGGGAGCTGTTTTTT. Amino acid sequence: CASSLTANTGELFF.

This rearrangement joins TRBV27 to TRBJ1-1; D unresolved. CDR1 is MNHEY and CDR2 is SMNVEV in the germline V gene (reference sequence). V lost 6 bases and J 9 bases, leaving 11 bases between the germline ends. The CDR3 totals 11 residues. CDR3 residues: CASSSSAKAFF. Here the CDR3 DNA reads TGTGCCAGCAGCTCTTCAGCGAAAGCTTTCTTT.